A selection of T cell receptor beta chains follows, all from one sample in a study of T cells after somatic rescue of genetic block. Data came from immunoSEQ multiplex PCR; TCRdb stores just in-frame clones and leaves some out. This sample has tens of thousands of clones, with 80% to 95% found just once. Sequenced input: peripheral blood mononuclear cells (PBMCs). These TCRs come from a man aged 40-49 years. Both conserved end residues are part of each CDR3. A D gene is named only where the DNA matches it firmly. Only part of the rows carry a size: once, few, many, or a class if the clone is expanded.

CDR3 DNA,CDR3 protein,J gene,clone size,V gene,CDR3 length,D gene
TGCGCCAGCAGCTTCCGGGAGGGTCCCTACGAGCAGTACTTC,CASSFREGPYEQYF,TRBJ2-7,.,TRBV5-1,14,TRBD2
TGTGCCAGCAGCTTGTCTACGGGACAGGGGAACACTGAAGCTTTCTTT,CASSLSTGQGNTEAFF,TRBJ1-1,.,TRBV5-6,16,TRBD1
TGTGCCAGCAGCGACGGGACAGGGACTAATTCACCCCTCCACTTT,CASSDGTGTNSPLHF,TRBJ1-6,.,TRBV9,15,TRBD1
TGTGCCAGCAGTTATCCGGGCGGCAATGAGCAGTTCTTC,CASSYPGGNEQFF,TRBJ2-1,.,TRBV7-6,13,.
TGCGCCAGCAGTGAGACCATGGATACTAATGAAAAACTGTTTTTT,CASSETMDTNEKLFF,TRBJ1-4,.,TRBV10-1,15,.
TGTGCCAGCAGCTTAGGGGGGTCCCAAGAGACCCAGTACTTC,CASSLGGSQETQYF,TRBJ2-5,.,TRBV7-7,14,.
TGTGCCAGCAGCGCGGACAGGGGCCCGAACACCGGGGAGCTGTTTTTT,CASSADRGPNTGELFF,TRBJ2-2,.,TRBV5-5,16,TRBD1
TGTGCCAGCAGCTTAGTGTCCGACAAATCCTACGAGCAGTACTTC,CASSLVSDKSYEQYF,TRBJ2-7,.,TRBV11-2,15,.
TGTGCCAGCAGCGTAACATCTGGGAACACCGGGGAGCTGTTTTTT,CASSVTSGNTGELFF,TRBJ2-2,.,TRBV5-5,15,.
TGTGCCAGCAGTGAGCAGCACGGACTAGCGGGAACCGGGGAGCTGTTTTTT,CASSEQHGLAGTGELFF,TRBJ2-2,once,TRBV2,17,TRBD2
TGTGCCAGCAGCCGCTTCGAAGAGACCCAGTACTTC,CASSRFEETQYF,TRBJ2-5,.,TRBV7-2,12,.
TGTGCCAGTAGTATTAGGCTGGACGGATCAGCTTTCTTT,CASSIRLDGSAFF,TRBJ1-1,once,TRBV19,13,.
TGCGCCAGCAGCTTGGAGGCAGACGGGTCCACTGAAGCTTTCTTT,CASSLEADGSTEAFF,TRBJ1-1,.,TRBV5-1,15,.
TGCAGTGGAGCGGGAGGAGACGAGCAGTACTTC,CSGAGGDEQYF,TRBJ2-7,.,TRBV20-1,11,TRBD2
TGTGCCAGCAGCTCCGGGGGGGCAGGGGAGACCCAGTACTTC,CASSSGGAGETQYF,TRBJ2-5,.,TRBV7-2,14,TRBD2
TGTGCCAGCAGTTTTGGGGGGCATCAGCCCCAGCATTTT,CASSFGGHQPQHF,TRBJ1-5,.,TRBV27,13,.
TGTGCCAGCAGCTTAGTCGCTAATGAGCAGTTCTTC,CASSLVANEQFF,TRBJ2-1,.,TRBV7-8,12,.
TGCGCCAGCAGCTCCCCCGCCTCGGAGGCCCGGGAGCTGTTTTTT,CASSSPASEARELFF,TRBJ2-2,.,TRBV5-1,15,.
TGCGCCAGCAGCTTGGGTGGCAGCCGGTACGAGCAGTACTTC,CASSLGGSRYEQYF,TRBJ2-7,.,TRBV5-1,14,.
TGTGCCAGTAGTAGGGGGACAGGGGCACTCTACAATGAGCAGTTCTTC,CASSRGTGALYNEQFF,TRBJ2-1,.,TRBV19,16,TRBD1
TGTGCCTGGAGTGCCGGGGGGCAGCAAAACACTGAAGCTTTCTTT,CAWSAGGQQNTEAFF,TRBJ1-1,.,TRBV30,15,.
TGTGCCAGCAGTGGACCCGCTGGAAACACCATATATTTT,CASSGPAGNTIYF,TRBJ1-3,.,TRBV2,13,.
TGTGCCAGCAGCGCGACCCTCCGATGGAGGAGCTCCTACGAGCAGTACTTC,CASSATLRWRSSYEQYF,TRBJ2-7,.,TRBV9,17,.
TGTGCCAGCAGTGAAGTCACAGGGGGCTATGGCTACACCTTC,CASSEVTGGYGYTF,TRBJ1-2,.,TRBV6-1,14,TRBD1
TGTGCCTGGAGCCGGGGGACCTATAATTCACCCCTCCACTTT,CAWSRGTYNSPLHF,TRBJ1-6,.,TRBV30,14,.
TGCGCCAGCAGCTCGGGACAGCTAAACACCGGGGAGCTGTTTTTT,CASSSGQLNTGELFF,TRBJ2-2,.,TRBV5-1,15,TRBD1
TGTGCCAGCAGACGAAGTGCGGGGTGGAGTGGCTACACCTTC,CASRRSAGWSGYTF,TRBJ1-2,.,TRBV7-2,14,.
TGCGCCAGCGGAACCGTAAAGTCTCGCACAGATACGCAGTATTTT,CASGTVKSRTDTQYF,TRBJ2-3,.,TRBV4-1,15,.
TGTGCCAGCAGTCCCAGGGTCCGCGCTGAAGCTTTCTTT,CASSPRVRAEAFF,TRBJ1-1,.,TRBV27,13,.
TGTGCCAGCAGCCGACAGGGAAAGGGCTACACCTTC,CASSRQGKGYTF,TRBJ1-2,.,TRBV7-9,12,TRBD1
TGTGCCAGCAGCTCAAGGGATAGCAATCAGCCCCAGCATTTT,CASSSRDSNQPQHF,TRBJ1-5,.,TRBV7-9,14,.
TGTGCCAGCAGCTTTAGCGGCACAGATACGCAGTATTTT,CASSFSGTDTQYF,TRBJ2-3,once,TRBV7-2,13,.
TGTGCCAGCAGCTTGACAGACAATCAGCCCCAGCATTTT,CASSLTDNQPQHF,TRBJ1-5,.,TRBV7-8,13,.
TGTGCCAGCAGCCAAGGGGGGCTAAGCGGGAGCATACGTGAGCAGTTCTTC,CASSQGGLSGSIREQFF,TRBJ2-1,once,TRBV4-2,17,TRBD2
TGTGCCAGCAGCAGGTCTACCAACTCCTACGAGCAGTACTTC,CASSRSTNSYEQYF,TRBJ2-7,.,TRBV2,14,.
TGTGCCAGCAGCTTAGCGAGCGGGGGAGATACGCAGTATTTT,CASSLASGGDTQYF,TRBJ2-3,once,TRBV7-6,14,TRBD2
TGTGCCAGCAGTTTGGATTGGGGGGCCCTGCCCGCCGGCTACACCTTC,CASSLDWGALPAGYTF,TRBJ1-2,.,TRBV28,16,.
TGTGCCAGCGGCATCATGGGAGGTTACGAGCAGTACTTC,CASGIMGGYEQYF,TRBJ2-7,.,TRBV7-2,13,.
TGCGCCAGCAGCCAAGTACCCCCTCCGCTTCTCTCGGGCCACGAGCAGTACTTC,CASSQVPPPLLSGHEQYF,TRBJ2-7,.,TRBV4-1,18,.
TGTGCCAGCGGTTTCGGGAGACAAGAGACCCAGTACTTC,CASGFGRQETQYF,TRBJ2-5,.,TRBV7-2,13,.
TGCGCCAGCAGCCAAGTGGGGGTTCCCTACGAGCAGTACTTC,CASSQVGVPYEQYF,TRBJ2-7,.,TRBV4-1,14,.
TGTGCCAGCAGCCGAACGGACAGGGGGGACTATGGCTACACCTTC,CASSRTDRGDYGYTF,TRBJ1-2,.,TRBV7-6,15,TRBD1
TGTGCCAGTAGTCCAAACCGACTAGCGGGAGACCTGGACGAGCAGTACTTC,CASSPNRLAGDLDEQYF,TRBJ2-7,.,TRBV19,17,TRBD2
TGTGCCAGCAGTGACGGACAGCAAGAGACCCAGTACTTC,CASSDGQQETQYF,TRBJ2-5,.,TRBV2,13,.
TGTGCCAGCAGCCCGGACCAGAGGGCCACAGATACGCAGTATTTT,CASSPDQRATDTQYF,TRBJ2-3,.,TRBV7-2,15,.
TGCGCCAGCAGCTTGGTCAGGACAGAGAACACTGAAGCTTTCTTT,CASSLVRTENTEAFF,TRBJ1-1,.,TRBV5-1,15,.
TGTGCCAGCAGTCCACTTGGCCTGCAAGAGACCCAGTACTTC,CASSPLGLQETQYF,TRBJ2-5,.,TRBV6-1,14,.
TGTGCCAGCAGTCCCCAGGGGTCCCCGAACACCGGGGAGCTGTTTTTT,CASSPQGSPNTGELFF,TRBJ2-2,.,TRBV28,16,.
TGTGCCAGCAGCTTAGATAGGCAGGGGTGGAGCACAGATACGCAGTATTTT,CASSLDRQGWSTDTQYF,TRBJ2-3,.,TRBV7-9,17,.